What follows describes a single T cell receptor (beta chain). The sample contains more than one DNA sequence encoding this CDR3. Individuals aged about 18 to 89 years were recruited from 24 US areas. The length of the CDR3 is 15 residues. V was trimmed by 4 bases and J by 0 bases, leaving 14 bases between them. CDR1 and CDR2 from the germline V gene are SGHRS and YFSETQ. Sequenced by immunoSEQ multiplex PCR; TCRdb stores in-frame clones only, minus some. Found here are approximately 260,000 clones, 88% of them singletons; the top ten hold around 1.3%. This entry is derived from a study of blood T cell repertoires in COVID-19. Study-level background: Nucleic acid was either cDNA or gDNA, and it came from T cells, B-cell-depleted T cells, or PBMCs.

The sequencing input was PBMCs or T cells enriched from blood (not recorded which). The chain carries TRBV5-1 and TRBJ2-7, with a tentative D call TRBD1 (6 bases). This TCR came from a woman in her thirties or forties with acute COVID-19. CDR3 in amino acids: CASSRGQGSSYEQYF. The CDR3 DNA is TGCGCCAGCAGCCGTGGGCAGGGGAGCTCCTACGAGCAGTACTTC.